This TCR beta chain was captured by sequencing in a study of regulatory T cells in long-lasting Graves disease. For the study at large: Graves' patients, diagnosed recently, had received antithyroid drugs under 3 months. Findings of the study overall: Favored gene segments in persistent disease were TRBV28, TRBJ1-2 and TRBJ2-5. Accuracy could have been hurt by small sample size.

Time point noted: newly diagnosed GD, antithyroid drugs for less than 3 months. The TCR library used RNA extracted from PBMCs. Tubes containing EDTA received around 9.9 milliliters of drawn peripheral blood. Arm-PCR of CDR3 regions and iRepertoire HTBI primers were used to build TCR beta libraries. From the multiplex PCR reads, TCRdb called clonotypes with MiXCR, one entry per CDR3 protein. The sample has about 320,000 distinct CDR3 sequences; under 20% are singletons. This clonotype was picked up many times. The target antigen is unknown. The CDR3 extends over 16 amino acids. Germline V lookup: CDR1 SGDLS, CDR2 YYNGEE. The ends lost 4 bases at V and 2 bases at J; junction bases unmatched: 10.

Material: peripheral blood mononuclear cells (PBMCs), obtained at new diagnosis, from a patient treated with antithyroid drugs. The TCR was taken from a female donor with Graves disease. The V gene is TRBV9, the J gene TRBJ2-3, with 7 bases aligning to TRBD2. The CDR3 is CASSKGWEGNTDTQYF. CDR3 DNA: TGTGCCAGCAGCAAAGGGTGGGAGGGGAACACAGATACGCAGTATTTT.